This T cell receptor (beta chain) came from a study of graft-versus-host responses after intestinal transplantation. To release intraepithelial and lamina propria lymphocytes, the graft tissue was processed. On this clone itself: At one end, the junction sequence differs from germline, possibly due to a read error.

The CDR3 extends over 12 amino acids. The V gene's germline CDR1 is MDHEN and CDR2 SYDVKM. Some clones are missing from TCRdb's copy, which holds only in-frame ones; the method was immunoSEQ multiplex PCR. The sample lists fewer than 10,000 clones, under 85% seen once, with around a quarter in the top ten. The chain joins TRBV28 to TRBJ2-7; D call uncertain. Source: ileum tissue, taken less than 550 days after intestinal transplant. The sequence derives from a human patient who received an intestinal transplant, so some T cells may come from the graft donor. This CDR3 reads CATSTAIYEQYF. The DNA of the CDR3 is TGTGCCACCAGTACAGCGATTTACGAGCAGTACTTC.